This section outlines one TCR beta chain sequence together with its context. Its binding antigen is unknown. One base away there is no much larger clone; base qualities are not given. TCRbeta CDR3 regions were amplified from genomic DNA by means of the immunoSEQ Assay, a bias-controlled multiplex PCR. As for how the authors treated the data: Within the assay, amplification of reference gene primers was used to estimate how many nucleated cells each sample contained. To quantify the absolute abundance of each unique TCRbeta CDR3 rearrangement, sequence reads were collapsed and filtered. For each sample, productive Simpson clonality was calculated by taking the square root of Simpson's diversity index across productive rearrangements. TCRdb carries this immuneACCESS record with in-frame sequences only. Its versions omit some clonotypes, under half of them owing to an unresolved V gene in the studies checked, with the rest unexplained. Clone size and V and J calls were adopted from that table, with D and trimming inferred from the DNA. Across this sample there are 20,000 to 25,000 clones, with approximately 81% seen only once. 2.5% to 3.5% of the sample is taken by the ten largest.

Each collaborating institution followed its own protocols to collect whole blood in K2EDTA tubes. For TCRbeta analysis, collaborators shipped samples as frozen whole blood, isolated PBMCs, or DNA extracted from either of those sample types. The sample belongs to a study of blood T cell repertoires in COVID-19 (TCRdb year 2020). Background on the whole study: Samples from collaborators originated in the United States, Italy and Spain and spanned both the acute and convalescent phases of COVID-19. The samples were drawn from two sources: the first 160 participants of the ongoing ImmuneRACE study, and fewer than 1,500 subjects contributed by 6 global collaborators. A de-identified subject ID, COVID-19 status, age in years and sex were almost always included in the sample metadata. Subjects who had been exposed to COVID-19, were actively infected with it, or had recovered from it provided the deeply sampled blood TCRbeta repertoires that made up the dataset. A freely available public database, intended as a resource for researchers studying the immune response to SARS-CoV-2, is where the repertoires were released. HLA class I and class II types, where available, came from metadata supplied by the sample provider rather than from assay-based typing. The prospective study material was composed of cDNA or gDNA derived from T cells, B-cell-depleted T cells, or PBMCs. What the authors observed across the whole study: The amount of clinical and demographic metadata varied by source and participant and was provided uncurated.

Trimming takes 4 bases from V and 0 bases from J, and the germline ends sit 13 bases apart. The germline V gene (reference sequence) provides CDR1 LGHDT and CDR2 YNNKEL. Reading from cysteine to phenylalanine, the CDR3 counts 16 amino acids. The retained sequence is limited to the CDR3, 48 bases, with the frame set at the first base. The chain couples TRBV3-1 (or the pseudogene TRBV3-2) to TRBJ2-1; no D gene can be assigned with confidence. The TCR sequence derives from a man aged 35-49 years with acute or convalescent COVID-19. The specimen sequenced was peripheral blood. This receptor has the CDR3 CASSPEPSSSYNEQFF. The DNA reads TGTGCCAGCAGCCCCGAACCCTCGAGCTCCTACAATGAGCAGTTCTTC.